The rows below give T cell receptor beta chains drawn from one sample of a study of cytomegalovirus exposure and HLA in healthy donors. The method was immunoSEQ multiplex PCR; TCRdb's version includes in-frame clones alone and lacks a portion of them. The data contain about 190,000 clones, 86% of them singletons. Material: PBMCs. These receptors all stem from a woman aged 18-29 years in good health and CMV-seronegative. Each CDR3 is given with its conserved first and last residue.

j_gene	v_gene	CDR3aa
TRBJ2-3	TRBV6-1	CASSELAGPDTQYF
TRBJ1-5	TRBV27	CASSLGADNQPQHF
TRBJ1-3	TRBV7-8	CASSLDGASGNTIYF
TRBJ2-7	TRBV6-1	CASSEGAGGTYEQYF
TRBJ2-1	TRBV6-6	CASSRGQGSSYNEQFF
TRBJ1-2	TRBV6-6	CASSRTVEYGYTF
TRBJ2-2	TRBV5-1	CASSRGDSGTGELFF
TRBJ1-1	TRBV2	CASSEFTSEGKAFF
TRBJ2-7	TRBV5-4	CASSAGTSGRVLLGEQYF
TRBJ1-2	TRBV7-9	CASSPLAVYYGYTF
TRBJ1-1	TRBV5-4	CASSMGTLRAFF
TRBJ2-1	TRBV20-1	CSASGGGEQFF
TRBJ1-1	TRBV7-2	CASSLAQYTEAFF
TRBJ1-2	TRBV5-4	CASSAGLFSYTF
TRBJ2-2	TRBV19	CASNKGWLAPGELFF
TRBJ2-1	TRBV6-1	CASSEAGGSYNEQFF
TRBJ2-7	TRBV18	CASSPGLAYEQYF
TRBJ2-1	TRBV25-1	CASSEYFMAGNLYNEQFF
TRBJ1-6	TRBV10-2	CASLDRVDNSPLHF
TRBJ2-2	TRBV9	CASSVGPAGGATGELFF
TRBJ1-6	TRBV6-5	CASSYTGGYSPLHF
TRBJ1-2	TRBV2	CASSNRGNDGYTF
TRBJ2-7	TRBV19	CASPPLAAYYEQYF
TRBJ2-4	TRBV4-1	CASSLTSGGAKAKNIQYF
TRBJ1-2	TRBV5-1	CASSSAGAHNGYTF
TRBJ2-2	TRBV4-1	CASSQEAGGFTGELFF
TRBJ2-7	TRBV23-1	CASSWAGLSYEQYF
TRBJ2-5	TRBV27	CASSVRQSYQETQYF
TRBJ1-3	TRBV11-2	CASRLSGNTIYF
TRBJ1-2	TRBV10-3	CAIPETGNSDDGYTF
TRBJ2-7	TRBV9	CASSPRYSGEQYF
TRBJ1-1	TRBV11-2	CASSHVQGNTEAFF
TRBJ2-1	TRBV2	CASSRDFSSYNEQFF
TRBJ2-3	TRBV6-4	CASSDLQEGGSTDTQYF
TRBJ2-7	TRBV30	CAWSVVSGLAGSYEQYF
TRBJ1-6	TRBV14	CASSQTGDSPLHF
TRBJ2-1	TRBV11-1	CASSKGQDPYNEQFF